This note documents a single T cell receptor beta chain sequence. Its antigen is unidentified. This CDR3 region has 14 residues. V dropped 4 bases and J dropped 3 bases, with 13 bases sitting between them. CDR1 and CDR2 (germline): SGHRS, YFSETQ. The data are from a study of graft-versus-host responses after intestinal transplantation. Study-level results: Researchers found GvH clones in recipient marrow, and some showed up first in ileum or blood. High graft-versus-host to host-versus-graft clonal ratios were found in allografts of patients who had graft-donor T cell macrochimerism.

Produced via immunoSEQ multiplex PCR; TCRdb's table is partial and in-frame only. This sample has about 93,000 clones, with about 93% found just once. This chain uses TRBV5-1 with TRBJ1-1; D might be TRBD1 (6 bases). This receptor was taken from a human donor who received an intestinal transplant. Specimen: unstimulated CD8+ T cells sorted from spleen or lymph node cells, collected before intestinal transplant. This CDR3 reads CASSPYRVDTEAFF. The CDR3 nucleotides are TGCGCCAGCAGCCCCTACAGGGTAGACACTGAAGCTTTCTTT.